The present T cell receptor beta chain was sequenced within a study of blood T cell repertoires in COVID-19 (dated by TCRdb to the early 2020s). Regarding the study in general: Samples from collaborators originated in the United States, Italy and Spain and spanned both the acute and convalescent phases of COVID-19. The prospective study material was composed of cDNA or gDNA derived from T cells, B-cell-depleted T cells, or PBMCs. Subjects who had been exposed to COVID-19, were actively infected with it, or had recovered from it provided the deeply sampled blood TCRbeta repertoires that made up the dataset. The repertoires were released in a freely available public database meant as a resource for research on the immune response to SARS-CoV-2. The samples were drawn from the first 160 participants of the ongoing ImmuneRACE study and from about 1,200 subjects provided by 6 global collaborators. Sample metadata almost always included a de-identified subject ID, COVID-19 status, age in years and sex. Where HLA class I and class II types were available, the types were taken from metadata supplied by the sample provider, not from assay-based typing. Paper-wide results and their limitations: Clinical and demographic metadata were provided uncurated, with the amount varying by source and participant.

TCRbeta CDR3 regions were amplified from genomic DNA using the immunoSEQ Assay, a bias-controlled multiplex PCR. The authors' pipeline ran thus. The number of nucleated cells in each sample was estimated by amplification of reference gene primers within the assay. To quantify the absolute abundance of each unique TCRbeta CDR3 rearrangement, sequence reads were collapsed and filtered. For each sample, productive Simpson clonality was calculated as the square root of Simpson's diversity index over productive rearrangements. The immuneACCESS repertoire file appears here via TCRdb, limited to in-frame rearrangements. These files lack a portion of the clones; in checked studies, under half of the deficit traces to unresolved V genes, and the cause of the others is not known. V and J calls and clone size are copied from that table; D and trimming were computed from the DNA. The sample table contains hundreds of thousands of clones; only one count was recorded for approximately 90% of them. The ten largest clones capture 0.9% to 1% of the sample.

This clone occurred once. This clone's antigen is unknown. The input lacks base qualities; no much larger clone sits a single base away. A second Seattle source provided samples from volunteer blood donors who had recovered from COVID-19. Whole blood was collected in K2EDTA tubes by collaborating institutions according to the institutions' own protocols. For TCRbeta analysis, collaborator samples were shipped as frozen whole blood, as isolated PBMCs, or as DNA extracted from either sample type. CDR1 SGHAT and CDR2 FQNNGV were looked up in the germline V gene. The cysteine opens and the phenylalanine closes a CDR3 of 14 amino acids. Only CDR3 DNA is held: 42 bases, read in frame from base 1. Relative to germline, V is 3 bases shorter and J is 0 bases shorter, with 5 bases between their ends.

Sequences were obtained from peripheral blood. The chain uses TRBV11-2 and TRBJ2-2, with the D gene call left open. The source is a middle-aged woman who had recovered from COVID-19. CDR3 protein: CASSLGANTGELFF. The nucleotide sequence reads TGTGCCAGCAGCTTGGGCGCGAACACCGGGGAGCTGTTTTTT.